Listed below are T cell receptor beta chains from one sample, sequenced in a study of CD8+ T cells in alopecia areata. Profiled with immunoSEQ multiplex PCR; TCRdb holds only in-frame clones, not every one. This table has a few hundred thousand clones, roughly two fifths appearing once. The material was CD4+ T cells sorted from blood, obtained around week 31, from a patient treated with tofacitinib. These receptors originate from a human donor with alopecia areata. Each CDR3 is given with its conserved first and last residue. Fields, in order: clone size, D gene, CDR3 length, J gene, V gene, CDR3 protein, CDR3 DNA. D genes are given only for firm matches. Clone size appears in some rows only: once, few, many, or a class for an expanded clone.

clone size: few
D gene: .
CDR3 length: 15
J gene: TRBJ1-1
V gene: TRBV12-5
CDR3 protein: CASGLVLGENTEAFF
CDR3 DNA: TGTGCTAGTGGTTTGGTGCTAGGGGAGAACACTGAAGCTTTCTTT

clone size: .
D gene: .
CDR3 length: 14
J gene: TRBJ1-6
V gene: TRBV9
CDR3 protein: CASSEEGLYSPLHF
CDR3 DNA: TGTGCCAGCAGTGAGGAAGGCTTATATTCACCCCTCCACTTT

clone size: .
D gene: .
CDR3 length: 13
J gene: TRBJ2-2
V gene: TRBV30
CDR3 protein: CAWSVRTTGELFF
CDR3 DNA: TGTGCCTGGAGTGTTCGGACGACCGGGGAGCTGTTTTTT

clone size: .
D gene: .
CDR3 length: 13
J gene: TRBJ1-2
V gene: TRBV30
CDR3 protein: CACLGPFLYGYTF
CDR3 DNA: TGTGCCTGTTTGGGCCCGTTTCTTTATGGCTACACCTTC

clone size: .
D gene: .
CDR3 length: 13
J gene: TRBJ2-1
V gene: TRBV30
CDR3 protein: CAWSLSRRNEQFF
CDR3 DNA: TGTGCCTGGAGTCTGTCCCGACGCAATGAGCAGTTCTTC

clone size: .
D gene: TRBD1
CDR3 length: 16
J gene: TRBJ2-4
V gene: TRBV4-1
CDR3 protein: CASSHGTGGTKNIQYF
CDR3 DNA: TGCGCCAGCAGCCACGGGACAGGGGGCACCAAAAACATTCAGTACTTC

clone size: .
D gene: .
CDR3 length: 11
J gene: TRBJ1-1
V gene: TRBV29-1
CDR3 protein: CSVESRAGAFF
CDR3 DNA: TGCAGCGTTGAAAGCAGGGCTGGAGCTTTCTTT

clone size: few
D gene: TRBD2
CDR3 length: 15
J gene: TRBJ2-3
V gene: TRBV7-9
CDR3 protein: CASSLVAGARDTQYF
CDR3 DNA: TGTGCCAGCAGCTTAGTAGCGGGGGCACGGGATACGCAGTATTTT

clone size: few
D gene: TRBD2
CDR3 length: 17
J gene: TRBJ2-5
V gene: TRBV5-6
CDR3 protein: CASTRVGWREDEETQYF
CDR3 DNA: TGTGCCAGCACCCGAGTGGGTTGGCGGGAGGATGAAGAGACCCAGTACTTC

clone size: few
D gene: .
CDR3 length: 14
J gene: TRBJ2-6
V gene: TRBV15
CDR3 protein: CATSRVTGANVLTF
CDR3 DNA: TGTGCCACCAGCAGAGTAACTGGGGCCAACGTCCTGACTTTC

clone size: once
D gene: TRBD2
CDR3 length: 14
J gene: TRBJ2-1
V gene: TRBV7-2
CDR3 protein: CASRTGGPDNEQFF
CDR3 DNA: TGTGCCAGCAGGACGGGGGGGCCTGACAATGAGCAGTTCTTC

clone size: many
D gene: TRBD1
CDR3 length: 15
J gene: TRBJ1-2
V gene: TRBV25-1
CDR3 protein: CASSSLRDRGGGYTF
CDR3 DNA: TGTGCCAGCAGTTCCCTCCGGGACAGGGGCGGCGGCTACACCTTC

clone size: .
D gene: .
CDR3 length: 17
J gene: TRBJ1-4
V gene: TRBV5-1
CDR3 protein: CASSLAGTQATNEKLFF
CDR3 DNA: TGCGCCAGCAGCTTGGCCGGGACTCAAGCAACTAATGAAAAACTGTTTTTT

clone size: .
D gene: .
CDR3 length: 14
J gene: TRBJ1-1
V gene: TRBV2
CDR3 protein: CASSEQGQNTEAFF
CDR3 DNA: TGTGCCAGCAGTGAACAGGGCCAGAACACTGAAGCTTTCTTT

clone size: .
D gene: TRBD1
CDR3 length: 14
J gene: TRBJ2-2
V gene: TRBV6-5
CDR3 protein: CASGGTGGTGELFF
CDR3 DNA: TGTGCCAGCGGGGGGACAGGAGGGACCGGGGAGCTGTTTTTT

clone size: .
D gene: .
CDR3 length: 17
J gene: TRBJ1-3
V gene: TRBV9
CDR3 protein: CASSVDPATGPGNTIYF
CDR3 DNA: TGTGCCAGCAGCGTAGACCCAGCTACAGGTCCTGGAAACACCATATATTTT

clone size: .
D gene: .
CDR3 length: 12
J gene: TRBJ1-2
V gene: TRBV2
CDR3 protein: CASWRARDGYTF
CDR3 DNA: TGTGCCAGCTGGCGGGCGAGGGATGGCTACACCTTC

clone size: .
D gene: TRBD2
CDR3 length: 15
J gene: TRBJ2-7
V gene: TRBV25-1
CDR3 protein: CASSEGRGEAYEQYF
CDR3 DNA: TGTGCCAGCAGTGAGGGGCGGGGGGAAGCCTACGAGCAGTACTTC

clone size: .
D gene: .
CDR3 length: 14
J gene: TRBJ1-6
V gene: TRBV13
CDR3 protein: CASSLVGPNSPLHF
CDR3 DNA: TGTGCCAGCAGCTTAGTAGGGCCTAATTCACCCCTCCACTTT

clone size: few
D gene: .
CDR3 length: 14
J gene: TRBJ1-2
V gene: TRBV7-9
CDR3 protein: CASSLAGPPYGYTF
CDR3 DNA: TGTGCCAGCAGCCTCGCGGGCCCCCCCTATGGCTACACCTTC

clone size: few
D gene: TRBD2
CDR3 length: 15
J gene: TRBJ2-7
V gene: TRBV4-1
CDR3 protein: CASSQTGLAPYEQYF
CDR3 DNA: TGCGCCAGCAGCCAAACAGGACTAGCCCCCTACGAGCAGTACTTC

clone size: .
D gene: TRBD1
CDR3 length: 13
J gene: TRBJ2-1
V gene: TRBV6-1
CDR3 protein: CASRRTGAHEQFF
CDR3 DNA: TGTGCCAGCAGGCGGACAGGGGCTCATGAGCAGTTCTTC

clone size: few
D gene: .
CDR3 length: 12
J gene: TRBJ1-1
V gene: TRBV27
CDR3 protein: CASRQENTEAFF
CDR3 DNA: TGTGCCAGCAGACAGGAGAACACTGAAGCTTTCTTT

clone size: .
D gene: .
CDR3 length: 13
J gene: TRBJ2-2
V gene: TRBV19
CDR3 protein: CASSTGDNGELFF
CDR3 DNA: TGTGCCAGTAGTACTGGGGACAACGGGGAGCTGTTTTTT

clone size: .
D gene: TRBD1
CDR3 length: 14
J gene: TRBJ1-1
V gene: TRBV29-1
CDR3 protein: CSVGLVRGDTEAFF
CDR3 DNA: TGCAGCGTTGGTTTAGTCAGGGGGGACACTGAAGCTTTCTTT

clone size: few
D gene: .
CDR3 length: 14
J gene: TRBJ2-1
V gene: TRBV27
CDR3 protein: CASIGWARGNEQFF
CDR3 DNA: TGTGCCAGCATAGGGTGGGCTAGAGGCAATGAGCAGTTCTTC

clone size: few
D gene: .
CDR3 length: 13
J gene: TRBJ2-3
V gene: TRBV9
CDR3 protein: CASSTIVGDTQYF
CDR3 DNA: TGTGCCAGCAGCACTATCGTAGGTGATACGCAGTATTTT